This T cell receptor (beta chain) was sequenced in a study of Ad26.COV2.S vaccination and SARS-CoV-2 variants. Study conclusions and caveats: Comparable non-spike TCR breadth was observed in vaccine and placebo recipients. In vaccinated individuals, spike-specific CD8+ and CD4+ T cell responses reportedly displayed substantial breadth. Ad26.COV2.S recipients had broader spike-specific TCRs (P = 0.0014).

The CDR3 contains 14 residues. From germline, CDR1 is SGDLS and CDR2 YYNGEE. Trimming cost V 0 bases and J 8 bases, with 12 bases left between them. Concerning this clone: Its antigen is still unknown.

Assay used: immunoSEQ multiplex PCR; TCRdb lists only in-frame clones, some missing. This sample yields some 480,000 clones, of which approximately 88% are seen a single time; roughly 13% belongs to the top ten. Specified treatment: 15 to 20 received Ad26.COV2.S at low or high dose, single or two shots; roughly five received placebo; per-sample allocation not given. The samples date from day 63 after the first vaccine or placebo injection. The individual, an adult aged 18-55 years, was a donor in Boston. The V call is TRBV9, the J call TRBJ2-1; D not certain. The sequence came from a person aged 18-65 years who received the Ad26.COV2.S COVID-19 vaccine or a placebo. The source material was peripheral blood, sampled in a trial of Ad26.COV2.S vaccine versus placebo. The CDR3 DNA reads as TGTGCCAGCAGCGTAGACCCTTGGGCCGATGAGCAGTTCTTC. Residues: CASSVDPWADEQFF.